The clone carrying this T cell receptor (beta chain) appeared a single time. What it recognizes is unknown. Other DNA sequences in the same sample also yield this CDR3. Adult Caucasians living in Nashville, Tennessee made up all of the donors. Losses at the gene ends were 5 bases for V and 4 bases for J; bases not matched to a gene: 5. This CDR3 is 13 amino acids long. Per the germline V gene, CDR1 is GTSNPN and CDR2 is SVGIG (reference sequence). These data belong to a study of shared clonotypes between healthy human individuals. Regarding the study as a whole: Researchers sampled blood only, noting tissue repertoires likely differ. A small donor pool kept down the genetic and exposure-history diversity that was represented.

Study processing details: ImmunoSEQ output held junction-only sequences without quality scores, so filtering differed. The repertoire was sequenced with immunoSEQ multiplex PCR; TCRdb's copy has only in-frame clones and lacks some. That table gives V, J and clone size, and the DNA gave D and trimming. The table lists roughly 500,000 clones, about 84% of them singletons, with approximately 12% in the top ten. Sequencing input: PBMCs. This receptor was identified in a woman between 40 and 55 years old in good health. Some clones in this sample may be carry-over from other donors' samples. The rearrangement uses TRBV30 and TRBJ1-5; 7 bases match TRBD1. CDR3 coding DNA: TGTGCCTGGTCCAACAGGGGTAATCAGCCCCAGCATTTT. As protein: CAWSNRGNQPQHF.